This T cell receptor beta chain emerged from a study of monozygotic twins with inflammatory bowel disease. Note on this clonotype: Its antigen is undetermined.

Study-wide results and caveats: Concordance status among twins (concordant versus discordant) showed no link to repertoire similarity, possibly from limited power. IBD patients shared fewer clonotypes with others than healthy twins, especially with disease activity. Among IBD patients, TCRbeta diversity (inverse Simpson) was lower than in healthy co-twins.

CDR1 MNHEY and CDR2 SMNVEV come from the germline V gene (reference sequence). The length of the CDR3 is 12 residues. TCRalpha and TCRbeta cDNA went through nested PCRs of roughly 17 and 9 cycles, two in total. TCRdb reprocessed the 5' RACE reads, keeping one entry per CDR3 protein, no DNA. The specimen's table records more than 350,000 distinct CDR3 sequences. This clonotype was sampled from a human donor with ulcerative colitis or Crohn's disease, or a healthy co-twin of an affected twin (not recorded which). The sample consisted of blood. This chain joins TRBV27 and TRBJ2-1. CDR3 in amino acids: CASLGKGSEQFF.